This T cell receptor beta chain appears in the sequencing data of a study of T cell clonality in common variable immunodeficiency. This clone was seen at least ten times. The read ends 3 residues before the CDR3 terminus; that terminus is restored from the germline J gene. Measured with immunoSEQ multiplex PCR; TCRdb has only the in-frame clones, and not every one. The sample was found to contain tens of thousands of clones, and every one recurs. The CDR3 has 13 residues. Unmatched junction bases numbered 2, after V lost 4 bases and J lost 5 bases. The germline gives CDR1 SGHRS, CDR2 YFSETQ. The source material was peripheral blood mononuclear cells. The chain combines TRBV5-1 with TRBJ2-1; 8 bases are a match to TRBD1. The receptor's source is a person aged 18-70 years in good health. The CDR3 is CASSTQGDNEQFF. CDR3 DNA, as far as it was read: TGCGCCAGCAGCACACAGGGGGACAATGAG. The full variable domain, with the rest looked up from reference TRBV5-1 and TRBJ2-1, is KAGVTQTPRYLIKTRGQQVTLSCSPISGHRSVSWYQQTPGQGLQFLFEYFSETQRNKGNFPGRFSGRQFSNSRSEMNVSTLELGDSALYLCASSTQGDNEQFFGPGTRLTVL.